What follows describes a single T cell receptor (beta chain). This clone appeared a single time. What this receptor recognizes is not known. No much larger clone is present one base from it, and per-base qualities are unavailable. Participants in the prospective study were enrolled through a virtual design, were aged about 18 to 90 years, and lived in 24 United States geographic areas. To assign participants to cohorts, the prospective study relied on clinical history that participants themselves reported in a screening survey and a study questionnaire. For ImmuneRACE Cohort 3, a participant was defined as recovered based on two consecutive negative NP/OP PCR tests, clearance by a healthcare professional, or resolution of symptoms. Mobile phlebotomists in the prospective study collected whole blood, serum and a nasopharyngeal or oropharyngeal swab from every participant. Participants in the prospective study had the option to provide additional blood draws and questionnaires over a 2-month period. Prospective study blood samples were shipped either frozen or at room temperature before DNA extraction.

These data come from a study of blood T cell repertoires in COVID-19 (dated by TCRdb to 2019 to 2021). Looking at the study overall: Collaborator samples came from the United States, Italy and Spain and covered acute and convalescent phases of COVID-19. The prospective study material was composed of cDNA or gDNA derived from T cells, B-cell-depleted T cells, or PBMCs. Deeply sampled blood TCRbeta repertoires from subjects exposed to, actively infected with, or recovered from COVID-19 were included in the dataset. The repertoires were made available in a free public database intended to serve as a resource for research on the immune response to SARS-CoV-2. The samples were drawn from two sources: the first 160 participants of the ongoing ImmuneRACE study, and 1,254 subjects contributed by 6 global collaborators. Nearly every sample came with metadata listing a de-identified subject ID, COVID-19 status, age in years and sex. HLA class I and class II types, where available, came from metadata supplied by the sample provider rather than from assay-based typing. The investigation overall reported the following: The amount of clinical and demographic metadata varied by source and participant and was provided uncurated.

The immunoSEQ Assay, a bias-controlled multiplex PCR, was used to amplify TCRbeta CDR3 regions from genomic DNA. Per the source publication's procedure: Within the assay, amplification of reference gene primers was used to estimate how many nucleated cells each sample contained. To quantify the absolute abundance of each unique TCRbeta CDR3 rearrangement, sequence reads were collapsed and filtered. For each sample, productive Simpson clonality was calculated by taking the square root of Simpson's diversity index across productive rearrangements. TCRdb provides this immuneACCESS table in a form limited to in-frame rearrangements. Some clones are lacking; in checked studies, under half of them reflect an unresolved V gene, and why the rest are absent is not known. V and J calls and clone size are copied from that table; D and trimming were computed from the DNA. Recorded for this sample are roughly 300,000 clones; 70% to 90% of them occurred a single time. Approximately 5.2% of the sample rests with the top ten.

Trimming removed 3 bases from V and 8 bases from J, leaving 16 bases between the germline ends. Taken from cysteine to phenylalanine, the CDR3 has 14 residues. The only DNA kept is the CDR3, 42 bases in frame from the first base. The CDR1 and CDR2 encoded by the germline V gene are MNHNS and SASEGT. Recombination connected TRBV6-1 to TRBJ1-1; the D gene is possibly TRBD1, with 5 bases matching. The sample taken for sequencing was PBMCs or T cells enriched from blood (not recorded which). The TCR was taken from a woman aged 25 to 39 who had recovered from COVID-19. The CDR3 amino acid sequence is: CASSETVGRAEAFF. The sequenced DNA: TGTGCCAGCAGTGAGACAGTCGGTCGAGCGGAAGCTTTCTTT.